This T cell receptor (beta chain) was observed in a study of blood T cells in healthy people across ages. Alongside a J-beta primer mix, a sample-barcoded 5' primer served in a second PCR lasting about 7 to 11 cycles. TCRdb called the 5' RACE reads again in MiXCR, with one record for every CDR3 protein. The sample lists around 1,500,000 distinct CDR3 sequences; approximately 38% were seen once. Germline V gene sequence: CDR1 DFQATT, CDR2 SNEGSKA (reference sequence). Trimming stripped 6 bases from V and 6 bases from J, with 11 bases between. The CDR3 sequence is 12 residues long. The sequenced material came from blood. This receptor was taken from a woman under 30 in good health. The chain is built from TRBV20-1 and TRBJ2-2; D uncertain. CDR3 protein: CSAYIRAGELFF. The CDR3 DNA reads as TGCAGTGCCTATATTAGGGCCGGGGAGCTGTTTTTT.